The 19 T cell receptor beta chains below all came from one sample that was sequenced in a study of identical twins. TCRdb used MiXCR to reprocess the 5' RACE reads, holding one entry per CDR3 protein. The sample carries over 600,000 distinct CDR3 sequences, 21% recorded once. This same sample was also part of a study on T cells expressing NK-cell markers.

The sample comprised PBMCs. Source of these receptors: a woman in her late teens or twenties in good health.

The chain carries TRBV6-5 and TRBJ1-5; D uncertain. The CDR3 has 16 residues. The germline CDR1 and CDR2 sequences are MNHEY and SVGAGI. V lost 1 base and J 0 bases, leaving 10 bases between the germline ends. In DNA, the CDR3 is TGTGCCAGCAGTTACTTGGCAACCCATAGCAATCAGCCCCAGCATTTT. This encodes CASSYLATHSNQPQHF.

This clonotype was found many times. J is TRBJ2-1 and V is TRBV20-1, with a possible D match to TRBD2 (6 bases). CDR1 is DFQATT, CDR2 SNEGSKA, per germline (reference sequence). V dropped 2 bases and J dropped 4 bases, with 15 bases sitting between them. The CDR3 has 15 amino acids. CDR3 sequence: CSARIGAGNYNEQFF. DNA of the CDR3: TGCAGTGCTAGAATTGGGGCGGGGAATTACAATGAGCAGTTCTTC.

This clonotype was counted a few times. The chain links TRBV20-1 to TRBJ2-7; D call uncertain. This CDR3 has 14 residues. Looked up from germline, CDR1 is DFQATT and CDR2 is SNEGSKA (reference sequence). Trimming took off 5 bases at V and 0 bases at J, with 14 bases between the two ends. This chain's CDR3 is CSAGNGRSSYEQYF. CDR3 in DNA: TGCAGTGCTGGAAACGGCAGGAGCTCCTACGAGCAGTACTTC.

The chain joins TRBV20-1 to TRBJ2-6; D is unresolved. CDR3 length: 15 amino acids. Germline CDR1 reads DFQATT; CDR2 reads SNEGSKA (reference sequence). V was clipped by 3 bases and J by 4 bases, with 13 bases between them. The CDR3 sequence: CSARAQGTGANVLTF. Written as DNA, the CDR3 is TGCAGTGCTAGGGCCCAAGGTACAGGGGCCAACGTCCTGACTTTC.

The J gene is TRBJ1-2, the V gene TRBV6-5, with 7 bases matching TRBD1. This CDR3 is built from 11 residues. CDR1 and CDR2 from the germline V gene are MNHEY and SVGAGI. V lost 10 bases and J lost 8; bases outside the gene matches: 7. The CDR3 bases are TGTGCCACCTGGGACAGCCCGGGCTACACCTTC. Translation: CATWDSPGYTF.

This clonotype was detected only a few times. CDR3 DNA sequence: TGTGCCAGCAGCGACCTTACTAGCGGGGAATACAATGAGCAGTTCTTC. Residues: CASSDLTSGEYNEQFF. The chain couples TRBV5-5 to TRBJ2-1; the match to TRBD2 covers 10 bases. The junction had 8 bases not matched to a gene; V was cut back by 4 bases and J by 4 bases. Germline V lookup: CDR1 SGHKS, CDR2 YYEKEE (reference sequence). This CDR3 is 16 amino acids long.

This clonotype was counted a few times. The rearrangement uses TRBV20-1 and TRBJ2-2; the D call may be TRBD1 or TRBD2 (7 bases each). Germline assignment: CDR1 DFQATT and CDR2 SNEGSKA (reference sequence). CDR3 length equals 14 residues. The V gene lost 7 bases and the J gene lost 2 bases, with 14 bases spanning the gap. The CDR3 is CSVRGRANTGELFF. The CDR3 DNA is TGCAGTGTCAGGGGGAGGGCTAACACCGGGGAGCTGTTTTTT.

The sample holds a few counts of this clonotype. J is TRBJ2-7 and V is TRBV20-1; maybe TRBD2 (6 bases). The V end lost 6 bases, the J end lost 7 bases, and 16 bases lay between the germline ends. The germline V gene encodes CDR1 DFQATT and CDR2 SNEGSKA (reference sequence). The CDR3 length is 12 residues. Here the CDR3 DNA reads TGCAGTGCCCGGGACTTGCCGGGTGAGCAGTACTTC. Amino acid sequence: CSARDLPGEQYF.

This clonotype was counted only a few times. This sequence joins TRBV10-3 and TRBJ2-7, with TRBD2 matching over 14 bases. V lost 8 bases to trimming and J lost 2 bases; unmatched junction nucleotides: 2. Germline V gene lookup returns CDR1 ENHRY and CDR2 SYGVKD. CDR3 length equals 14 residues. The CDR3 DNA sequence: TGTGCCATCTGGACTAGCGGGGGGACCTACGAGCAGTACTTC. The encoded protein is CAIWTSGGTYEQYF.

The rearrangement uses TRBV20-1 and TRBJ2-3; TRBD1 agrees at 7 bases. This CDR3 is 15 amino acids long. Trimming removed 2 bases from V and 4 bases from J; junction bases left unmatched: 9. Germline assignment: CDR1 DFQATT and CDR2 SNEGSKA (reference sequence). CDR3 residues: CSARRTGEGPDTQYF. The CDR3 DNA follows: TGCAGTGCTAGACGGACAGGCGAAGGCCCAGATACGCAGTATTTT.

With regard to this clonotype: A much larger clone lies a single base off, so this may be a read error. This chain connects TRBV2 to TRBJ2-7, with D perhaps matching TRBD2 (6 bases). V dropped 8 bases and J dropped 2 bases, with 13 bases sitting between them. Germline lookup yields CDR1 SNHLY and CDR2 FYNNEI. CDR3 length: 13 amino acids. In DNA form, the CDR3 reads TGTGCCAGCGGGGGGACGGAGCCCTACGAGCAGTACTTC. This encodes CASGGTEPYEQYF.

This clonotype was seen more than once but under ten times. The chain uses TRBV9 and TRBJ1-6, with TRBD1 as a possible D gene (5 bases). CDR1 is SGDLS, CDR2 YYNGEE, per germline. Trimming took 4 bases from V and 8 from J, leaving 10 bases between them. CDR3 length: 13 amino acids. The chain's CDR3 is CASSKGIDSPLHF. CDR3 nucleotide sequence: TGTGCCAGCAGCAAGGGGATTGATTCACCCCTCCACTTT.

This chain connects TRBV10-3 to TRBJ2-1; D might be TRBD1 (5 bases). Germline lookup yields CDR1 ENHRY and CDR2 SYGVKD. The CDR3 has 12 residues. V lost 10 bases to trimming and J lost 5 bases, with 12 bases between them. This CDR3 is CATARQNNEQFF. The CDR3 DNA sequence: TGTGCCACGGCACGACAGAACAATGAGCAGTTCTTC.

This clonotype was picked up many times. This chain uses TRBV7-2 with TRBJ1-2; 10 bases are shared with TRBD1. The ends lost 5 bases at V and 7 bases at J; junction bases unmatched: 10. CDR3 size: 15 residues. Germline assignment: CDR1 SGHTA and CDR2 FQGNSA. The CDR3 sequence: CASSARQGAIGGYTF. CDR3 DNA sequence: TGTGCCAGCAGCGCCCGACAGGGGGCGATTGGTGGCTACACCTTC.

The rearrangement uses TRBV29-1 and TRBJ2-7; tentatively, D is TRBD1 or TRBD2 (5 bases each). Germline V gene sequence: CDR1 SQVTM, CDR2 ANQGSEA. Trimming cost V 5 bases and J 10 bases, with 18 bases left between them. CDR3 size: 12 residues. Here the CDR3 reads CSVTLGTEHQYF. CDR3 nucleotide sequence: TGCAGCGTTACGTTGGGGACGGAACATCAGTACTTC.

The table lists this clonotype with a few counts. This rearrangement joins TRBV7-9 to TRBJ2-7; TRBD2 aligns across 7 bases. This CDR3 is built from 15 residues. Germline V CDR1 and CDR2: SEHNR, FQNEAQ (reference sequence). J lost 4 bases, V lost 5 bases, and 11 bases had no gene match. The CDR3 bases are TGTGCCAGCAGCGGGAGGGGCGTCGATCTTTACGAGCAGTACTTC. Translated, it gives CASSGRGVDLYEQYF.

V and J are TRBV20-1 and TRBJ2-3; a possible D gene is TRBD1 (6 bases). The CDR3 length is 14 residues. Per the germline V gene, CDR1 is DFQATT and CDR2 is SNEGSKA (reference sequence). The V end was cut by 5 bases, the J end by 0 bases, with 12 bases between. The DNA for the CDR3 is TGCAGTGCTTTCACAGGGCCTAGCACAGATACGCAGTATTTT. Translating gives CSAFTGPSTDTQYF.

This clonotype was seen only a few times. The V and J genes are TRBV20-1 and TRBJ2-1, with TRBD1 matching 8 bases. Per the germline V gene, CDR1 is DFQATT and CDR2 is SNEGSKA (reference sequence). This CDR3 spans 17 amino acids. Trimming removed 3 bases from V and 0 bases from J; junction bases left unmatched: 10. For the CDR3, the DNA is TGCAGTGCTAGGGCCGGGACAGGACCCATCTCCTACAATGAGCAGTTCTTC. As protein: CSARAGTGPISYNEQFF.

The chain couples TRBV6-4 to TRBJ2-7; 11 bases line up with TRBD2. The V gene end was trimmed by 2 bases and the J gene end by 3 bases; junction bases not matched to a gene: 12. Per the germline V gene, CDR1 is MRHNA and CDR2 is SNTAGT. CDR3 length: 18 residues. The CDR3: CASSDEPSGRPGYYEQYF. The DNA of the CDR3 is TGTGCCAGCAGTGACGAACCTAGCGGGAGGCCCGGCTACTACGAGCAGTACTTC.